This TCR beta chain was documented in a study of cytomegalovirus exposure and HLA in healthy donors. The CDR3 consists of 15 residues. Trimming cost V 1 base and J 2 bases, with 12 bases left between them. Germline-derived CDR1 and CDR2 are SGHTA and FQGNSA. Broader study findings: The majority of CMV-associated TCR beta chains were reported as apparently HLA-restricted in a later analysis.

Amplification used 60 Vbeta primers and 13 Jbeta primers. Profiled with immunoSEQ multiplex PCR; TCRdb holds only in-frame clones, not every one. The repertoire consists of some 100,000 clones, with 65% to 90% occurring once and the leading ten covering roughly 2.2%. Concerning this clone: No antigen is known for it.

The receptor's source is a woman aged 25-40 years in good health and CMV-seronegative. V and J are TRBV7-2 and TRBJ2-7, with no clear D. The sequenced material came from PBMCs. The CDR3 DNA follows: TGTGCCAGCAGCTTAGTTTCCAGGAATACCTACGAGCAGTACTTC. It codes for CASSLVSRNTYEQYF.